The present TCR beta chain was sequenced within a study of cytomegalovirus exposure and HLA in healthy donors. Whole-study results and caveats: 16,951 TCR beta sequences were associated with HLA alleles at 0.05 false discovery rate in a later analysis. A later analysis appeared to link common viral pathogens to several of the most significant clusters.

The PCR had 60 Vbeta and 13 Jbeta primers. Source study methods: It was a later analysis that counted tens of millions of unique TCR beta chains, of which around 11 million were shared. The protocol was immunoSEQ multiplex PCR, while the TCRdb copy is restricted to in-frame clones and leaves out a portion. The D gene and trimming were derived from the DNA, and the V and J assignments and clone size from that table. The sample has 50,000 to 60,000 clones, 78% seen once. It was healthy bone marrow donors who served as donors. V shed 8 bases and J shed 3 bases, with 11 bases lying between them. The CDR3 spans 13 residues. CDR1 is MNHEY and CDR2 is SVGAGI in the germline V gene. Note on this clone: Its specificity is unknown.

This sequence was found in a female donor in good health and CMV-seronegative. The V and J genes are TRBV6-5 and TRBJ1-5, with D unclear. The sample comprised PBMCs. The CDR3 DNA reads TGTGCCAGCTCAACAGCCACCAATCAGCCCCAGCATTTT. It translates to CASSTATNQPQHF.